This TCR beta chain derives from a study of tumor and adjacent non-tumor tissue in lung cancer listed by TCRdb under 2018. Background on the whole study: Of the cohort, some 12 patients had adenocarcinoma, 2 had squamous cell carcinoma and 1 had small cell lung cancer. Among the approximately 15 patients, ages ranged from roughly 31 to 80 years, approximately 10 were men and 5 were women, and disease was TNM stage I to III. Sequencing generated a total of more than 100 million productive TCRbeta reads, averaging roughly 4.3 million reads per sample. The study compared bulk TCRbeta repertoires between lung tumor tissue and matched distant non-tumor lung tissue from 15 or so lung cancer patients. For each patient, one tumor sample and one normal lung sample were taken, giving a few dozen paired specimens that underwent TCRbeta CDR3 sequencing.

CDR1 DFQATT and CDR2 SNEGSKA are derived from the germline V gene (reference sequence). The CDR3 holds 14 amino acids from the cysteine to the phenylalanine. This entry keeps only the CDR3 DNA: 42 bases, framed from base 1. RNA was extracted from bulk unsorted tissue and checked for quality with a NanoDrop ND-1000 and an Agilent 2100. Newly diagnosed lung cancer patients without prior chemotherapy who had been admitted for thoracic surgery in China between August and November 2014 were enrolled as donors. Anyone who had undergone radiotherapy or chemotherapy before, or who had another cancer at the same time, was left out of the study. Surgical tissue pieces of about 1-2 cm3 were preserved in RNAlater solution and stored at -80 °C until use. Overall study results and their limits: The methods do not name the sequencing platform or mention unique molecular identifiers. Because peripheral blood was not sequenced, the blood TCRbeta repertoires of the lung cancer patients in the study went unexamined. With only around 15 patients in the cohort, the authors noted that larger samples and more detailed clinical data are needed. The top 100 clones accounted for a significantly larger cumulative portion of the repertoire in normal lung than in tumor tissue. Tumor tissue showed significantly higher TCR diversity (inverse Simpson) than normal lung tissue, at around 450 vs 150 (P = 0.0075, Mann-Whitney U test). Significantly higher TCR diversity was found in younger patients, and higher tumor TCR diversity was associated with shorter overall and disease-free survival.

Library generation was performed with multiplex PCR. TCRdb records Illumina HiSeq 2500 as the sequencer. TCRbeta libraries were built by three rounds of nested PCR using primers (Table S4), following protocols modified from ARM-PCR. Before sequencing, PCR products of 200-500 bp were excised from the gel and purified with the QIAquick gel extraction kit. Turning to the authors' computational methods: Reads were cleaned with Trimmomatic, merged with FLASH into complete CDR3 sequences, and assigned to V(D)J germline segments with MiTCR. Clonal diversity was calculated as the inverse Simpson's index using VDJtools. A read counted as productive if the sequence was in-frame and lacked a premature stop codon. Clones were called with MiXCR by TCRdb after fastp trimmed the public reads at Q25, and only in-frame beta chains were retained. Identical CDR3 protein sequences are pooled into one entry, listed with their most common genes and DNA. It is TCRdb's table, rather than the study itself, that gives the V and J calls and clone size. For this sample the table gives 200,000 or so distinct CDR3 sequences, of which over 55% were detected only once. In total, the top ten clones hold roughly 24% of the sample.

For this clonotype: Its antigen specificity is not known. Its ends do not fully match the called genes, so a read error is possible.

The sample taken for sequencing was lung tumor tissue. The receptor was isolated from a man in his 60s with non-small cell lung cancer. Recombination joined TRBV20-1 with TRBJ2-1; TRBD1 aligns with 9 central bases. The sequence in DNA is TGCAATGCTAGAGATACAGGGGGCGTATATGAGCAGTTCTTC. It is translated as CNARDTGGVYEQFF.